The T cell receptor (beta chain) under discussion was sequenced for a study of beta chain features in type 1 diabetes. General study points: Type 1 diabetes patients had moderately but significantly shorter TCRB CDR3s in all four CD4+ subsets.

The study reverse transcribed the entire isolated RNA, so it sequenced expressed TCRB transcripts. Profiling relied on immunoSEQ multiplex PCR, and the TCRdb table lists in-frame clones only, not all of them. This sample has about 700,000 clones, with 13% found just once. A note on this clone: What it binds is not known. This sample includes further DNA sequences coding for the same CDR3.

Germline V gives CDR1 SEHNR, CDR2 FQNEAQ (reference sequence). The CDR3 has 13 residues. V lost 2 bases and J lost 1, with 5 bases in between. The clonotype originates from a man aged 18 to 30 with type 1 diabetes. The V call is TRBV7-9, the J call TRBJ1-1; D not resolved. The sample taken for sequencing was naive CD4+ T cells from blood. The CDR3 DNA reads TGTGCCAGCAGCTTAACAGAGAACACTGAAGCTTTCTTT. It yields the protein CASSLTENTEAFF.